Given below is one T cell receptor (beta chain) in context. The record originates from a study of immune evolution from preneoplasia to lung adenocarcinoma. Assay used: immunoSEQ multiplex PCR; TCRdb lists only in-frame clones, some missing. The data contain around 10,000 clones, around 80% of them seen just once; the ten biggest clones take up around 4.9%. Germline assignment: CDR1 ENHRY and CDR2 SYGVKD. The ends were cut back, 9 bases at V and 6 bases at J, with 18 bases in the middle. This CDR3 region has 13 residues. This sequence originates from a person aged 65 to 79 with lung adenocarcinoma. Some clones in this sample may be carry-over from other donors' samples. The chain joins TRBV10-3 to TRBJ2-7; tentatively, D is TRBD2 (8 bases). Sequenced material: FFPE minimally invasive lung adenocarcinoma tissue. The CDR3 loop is CAIREGGGAEQYF. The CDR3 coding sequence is TGTGCCATTCGGGAGGGAGGGGGCGCCGAGCAGTACTTC.